The 8 T cell receptor beta chains below were found in one sample sequenced in a study of response to subunit inactivated influenza vaccine. One entry per CDR3 protein, called by TCRdb with MiXCR from the RT-PCR reads. Among around 650,000 distinct CDR3 sequences listed, 15% to 19% were seen once. The material sequenced was PBMCs from blood, taken 11 to 12 days after vaccination. The source of these receptors is a man aged 45-60 years who received an inactivated influenza vaccine.

This clonotype occurred a few times. This chain links TRBV5-6 with TRBJ2-1, with TRBD1 matching 9 bases. Looked up from germline, CDR1 is SGHDT and CDR2 is YYEEEE. The CDR3 has 15 amino acids. V was pared by 2 bases and J by 8 bases, with 8 bases of the junction left unmatched. Here the CDR3 reads CASSFGTGLFDEQFF. In DNA form, the CDR3 reads TGTGCCAGCAGCTTCGGGACAGGGCTTTTCGATGAGCAGTTCTTC.

The V gene is TRBV6-1, the J gene TRBJ2-3; 9 bases align to TRBD1. The ends lost 10 bases at V and 4 bases at J; junction bases unmatched: 9. The germline V gene has CDR1 MNHNS and CDR2 SASEGT. CDR3 length: 14 residues. This CDR3 is CAIGTGGAADTQYF. CDR3 bases: TGTGCCATCGGTACAGGGGGCGCGGCAGATACGCAGTATTTT.

The CDR3: CSVIDFAGAVSYEQYF. CDR3 DNA: TGCAGCGTTATAGATTTTGCGGGGGCCGTCTCCTACGAGCAGTACTTC. The rearrangement links TRBV29-1 to TRBJ2-7, with D maybe TRBD2 (7 bases). CDR1 SQVTM and CDR2 ANQGSEA come from the germline V gene. The CDR3 extends over 16 amino acids. V shed 5 bases and J shed 0 bases, with 20 bases lying between them.

This clonotype has only a few counts. The chain couples TRBV5-1 to TRBJ2-1; D unresolved. The CDR3 length is 14 residues. With 4 bases removed from V and 5 bases from J, the gap between germline ends came to 13 bases. From germline, CDR1 is SGHRS and CDR2 YFSETQ. CDR3 protein: CASSQGNVDNEQFF. Written as DNA, the CDR3 is TGCGCCAGCAGCCAAGGGAATGTCGACAATGAGCAGTTCTTC.

This clonotype was observed a handful of times. The chain couples TRBV4-1 to TRBJ2-1; D gene uncertain. The CDR3 spans 16 residues. Germline loops: CDR1 MGHRA, CDR2 YSYEKL. V lost 4 bases and J 6 bases, leaving 19 bases between the germline ends. The CDR3 loop reads CASSREARMVRNEQFF. The CDR3 DNA follows: TGCGCCAGCAGCCGAGAGGCTAGAATGGTACGCAATGAGCAGTTCTTC.

The chain uses TRBV6-5 and TRBJ2-2; 10 nucleotides align to TRBD1. This CDR3 spans 16 amino acids. CDR1 and CDR2 from the germline V gene are MNHEY and SVGAGI. With 0 bases clipped from V and 6 bases from J, the junction kept 4 bases outside the gene matches. CDR3 region: CASSYSGTGVAGELFF. CDR3 nucleotides: TGTGCCAGCAGTTACTCCGGGACAGGGGTTGCCGGGGAGCTGTTTTTT.

Worth noting for this clonotype: Germline is not matched at one junction end, which may reflect a read error. J is TRBJ2-3 and V is TRBV20-1; TRBD2 agrees at 7 bases. The germline gives CDR1 DFQATT, CDR2 SNEGSKA (reference sequence). This CDR3 is built from 15 residues. The CDR3 region has the DNA TGCTGTGCTAGAGATTGGGGGGGACTCACAGATACGCAGTATTTT. Its translation is CCARDWGGLTDTQYF.

This clonotype was seen a few times. CDR3 nucleotide sequence: TGCAGTGCTACCCGGACTAGCGGGGGGGGGTTAGATACGCAGTATTTT. It is translated as CSATRTSGGGLDTQYF. This chain joins TRBV20-1 and TRBJ2-3, with 15 bases lining up with TRBD2. With 4 bases clipped from V and 5 bases from J, the junction kept 7 bases outside the gene matches. The CDR3 runs to 16 residues. Germline V gene data show CDR1 as DFQATT and CDR2 as SNEGSKA (reference sequence).